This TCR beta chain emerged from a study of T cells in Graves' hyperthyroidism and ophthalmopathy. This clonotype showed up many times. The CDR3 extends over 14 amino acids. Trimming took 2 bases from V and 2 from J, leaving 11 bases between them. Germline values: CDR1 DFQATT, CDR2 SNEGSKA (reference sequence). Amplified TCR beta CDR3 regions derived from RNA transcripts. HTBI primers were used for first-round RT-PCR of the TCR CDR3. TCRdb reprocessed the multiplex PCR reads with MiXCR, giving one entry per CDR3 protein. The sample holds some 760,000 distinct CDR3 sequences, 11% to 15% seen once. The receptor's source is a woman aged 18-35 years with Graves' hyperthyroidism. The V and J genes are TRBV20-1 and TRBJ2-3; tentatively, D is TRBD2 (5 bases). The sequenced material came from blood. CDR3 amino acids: CSARPWTPTDTQYF. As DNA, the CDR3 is TGCAGTGCTAGACCCTGGACTCCCACAGATACGCAGTATTTT.